These 21 T cell receptor beta chains were all obtained from the same sample, sequenced in a study of shared clonotypes between healthy human individuals. It was CD45RO-negative cells, positively selected for CCR7, that made up naive CD8 cells, with terminally differentiated effector memory CD45RA+ cells excluded. Repertoires were generated with immunoSEQ multiplex PCR, while TCRdb's copy carries only in-frame clones and drops some. Of about 750,000 clones in the sample, roughly 92% are singletons; the top ten hold 24%. The sequenced material came from naive CD8+ T cells sorted from blood. These receptors all come from a man aged 25 to 40 in good health.

The chain is built from TRBV7-6 and TRBJ2-7, with 9 bases identical to TRBD2. V shed 1 base and J 5 bases; nucleotides not matched to a gene: 6. Germline CDR1 SGHVS, CDR2 FNYEAQ. CDR3 length equals 15 residues. CDR3 nucleotides: TGTGCCAGCAGCTTAGAGGTCGGACTAGCGCACGAGCAGTACTTC. Amino acids: CASSLEVGLAHEQYF.

The chain couples TRBV28 to TRBJ2-7; weak D call: TRBD1 (6 bases). The germline CDR1 and CDR2 sequences are MDHEN and SYDVKM. Trimming removed 3 bases at V and 3 bases at J, with 18 bases between. The CDR3 extends over 16 amino acids. As DNA, the CDR3 is TGTGCCAGCAGTTTTGGGGCAGGGGTCAGAGGCTACGAGCAGTACTTC. Translation: CASSFGAGVRGYEQYF.

The chain joins TRBV19 to TRBJ2-5, with TRBD1 matching 11 bases. V gave up 6 bases and J gave up 3 bases; unmatched junction bases: 0. The CDR3 extends over 13 amino acids. Germline V lookup: CDR1 LNHDA, CDR2 SQIVND (reference sequence). The CDR3 region has the DNA TGTGCCAGTAGGGGACAGGGGGAAGAGACCCAGTACTTC. Residues: CASRGQGEETQYF.

The rearrangement joins TRBV29-1 to TRBJ1-2; TRBD1 might be the D (5 bases). Trimming shortened V by 0 bases and J by 8 bases, and 13 bases separated the two germline ends. This CDR3 is built from 13 residues. Looked up from germline, CDR1 is SQVTM and CDR2 is ANQGSEA. In DNA, the CDR3 is TGCAGCGTTGAAGACCAACAGGACTTCGGCTACACCTTC. Protein: CSVEDQQDFGYTF.

This chain links TRBV13 with TRBJ2-7; D may be TRBD2 (5 bases). CDR1 PRHDT and CDR2 FYEKMQ come from the germline V gene (reference sequence). V was cut by 0 bases and J by 0 bases, with 18 bases left in between. This CDR3 is built from 18 residues. The CDR3 nucleotides read TGTGCCAGCAGCTTAGGCATCGGACGGGAAAGGAGCTCCTACGAGCAGTACTTC. Residues: CASSLGIGRERSSYEQYF.

CDR3 sequence reads: CASRTSGGTYNEQFF. The CDR3 DNA follows: TGTGCCAGCAGAACTAGCGGAGGGACCTACAATGAGCAGTTCTTC. The rearrangement uses TRBV7-9 and TRBJ2-1; 8 bases align to TRBD2. V was pared by 6 bases and J by 2 bases, with 6 bases of the junction left unmatched. CDR3 length: 15 amino acids. Germline V gene lookup returns CDR1 SEHNR and CDR2 FQNEAQ (reference sequence).

This rearrangement joins TRBV28 to TRBJ2-3, with TRBD1 matching over 7 bases. This CDR3 spans 16 amino acids. Germline V gives CDR1 MDHEN, CDR2 SYDVKM. The V and J ends lost 6 bases and 2 bases, in that order; junction bases with no gene match: 11. For the CDR3, the DNA is TGTGCCAGCAGCCGACAGGGAGTGGGAGACACAGATACGCAGTATTTT. It translates to CASSRQGVGDTDTQYF.

This chain connects TRBV11-2 to TRBJ2-4; TRBD1 agrees at 8 bases. After removal of 1 base from V and 6 bases from J, the junction contained 5 bases not matched to a gene. The CDR3 length is 15 residues. CDR1 is SGHAT and CDR2 is FQNNGV in the germline V gene. Here the CDR3 DNA reads TGTGCCAGCAGCTTAGGGCAGGGGGCAGGAAACATTCAGTACTTC. Protein: CASSLGQGAGNIQYF.

V gene TRBV7-9 combines with J gene TRBJ1-3; no firm D call. Trimming removed 1 base from V and 0 bases from J, with 10 bases in between. This CDR3 region has 16 residues. Per germline, CDR1 SEHNR and CDR2 FQNEAQ (reference sequence). CDR3 in DNA: TGTGCCAGCAGCTTAGGTCTGTCCACCTCTGGAAACACCATATATTTT. This gives the protein CASSLGLSTSGNTIYF.

The chain links TRBV7-9 to TRBJ2-7; 10 bases are shared with TRBD2. The CDR3 is 15 amino acids. Germline assignment: CDR1 SEHNR and CDR2 FQNEAQ (reference sequence). The V gene end was trimmed by 5 bases and the J gene end by 2 bases; junction bases not matched to a gene: 6. CDR3 sequence (DNA): TGTGCCAGCAGCCCTAGCGGGAGCCGGGCCTACGAGCAGTACTTC. Translation gives CASSPSGSRAYEQYF.

The chain joins TRBV7-2 to TRBJ2-5; 7 bases map to TRBD1. CDR3 length: 17 residues. V lost 5 bases and J lost 0; bases outside the gene matches: 12. CDR1 is SGHTA, CDR2 FQGNSA, per germline. The CDR3 sequence: CASSNTYQGEYQETQYF. For the CDR3, the DNA is TGTGCCAGCAGCAATACATACCAGGGGGAGTACCAAGAGACCCAGTACTTC.

This chain joins TRBV6-6 and TRBJ2-2; 7 nucleotides agree with TRBD1. CDR3 length: 16 residues. The J segment lost 9 bases and the V segment lost 2 bases, leaving 12 bases of the junction unmatched. Germline V gene sequence: CDR1 MNHNY, CDR2 SVGAGI (reference sequence). CDR3 sequence (DNA): TGTGCCAGCAGTTACGGGACAGCTATCAATAGGCGGGAGCTGTTTTTT. Protein product: CASSYGTAINRRELFF.

The gene calls are TRBV5-5 and TRBJ1-1; D is possibly TRBD1 (6 bases). This CDR3 region has 17 residues. Per the germline V gene, CDR1 is SGHKS and CDR2 is YYEKEE (reference sequence). The ends were cut back, 2 bases at V and 6 bases at J, with 23 bases in the middle. The CDR3: CASSFSGGQGSSSEAFF. In DNA form, the CDR3 reads TGTGCCAGCAGCTTTTCGGGTGGGCAGGGGAGTTCATCTGAAGCTTTCTTT.

The J gene is TRBJ1-1, the V gene TRBV18; D not resolved. Germline CDR1 is KGHSH and CDR2 is LQKENI. The CDR3 is 13 residues long. Between the trimmed V and J ends, which lost 1 base and 6 bases, there was a span of 9 bases. Here the CDR3 DNA reads TGTGCCAGCTCACCACTCGGTAGGCCTGAAGCTTTCTTT. Its protein product is CASSPLGRPEAFF.

This chain links TRBV30 with TRBJ2-1, with D maybe TRBD1 (5 bases). The length of the CDR3 is 12 residues. Germline assignment: CDR1 GTSNPN and CDR2 SVGIG (reference sequence). The V gene lost 2 bases and the J gene lost 10 bases, with 12 bases spanning the gap. The CDR3 coding sequence is TGTGCCTGGAGTAACCAGGGTTGGGAGCAGTTCTTC. This sequence encodes CAWSNQGWEQFF.

The V and J genes are TRBV10-3 and TRBJ2-7; the match to TRBD1 covers 11 bases. V gave up 4 bases and J gave up 0 bases; unmatched junction bases: 5. Germline CDR1 ENHRY, CDR2 SYGVKD. The CDR3 consists of 16 residues. The CDR3 nucleotides read TGTGCCATCAGTGGGGACAGGGGGTTGAGCTCCTACGAGCAGTACTTC. Translated: CAISGDRGLSSYEQYF.

V usage is TRBV27 and J usage is TRBJ2-3, with a possible D match to TRBD2 (6 bases). The length of the CDR3 is 18 residues. Trimming left V 6 bases short and J 3 bases short, with 25 bases between. Germline CDR1 MNHEY, CDR2 SMNVEV (reference sequence). The CDR3 nucleotides are TGTGCCAGCAGCCTTTACCCGCCCGCGGGAAGACCAACAGATACGCAGTATTTT. Residues: CASSLYPPAGRPTDTQYF.

The chain couples TRBV12-5 to TRBJ2-1; maybe TRBD2 (6 bases). CDR3 length: 14 amino acids. Per germline, CDR1 LGHNT and CDR2 FRNRAP. V lost 6 bases to trimming and J lost 11 bases, with 20 bases between them. The CDR3 DNA follows: TGTGCTAGTGGCTGGGGGACTTCTTGGGGTAAGCAGTTCTTC. Amino acids: CASGWGTSWGKQFF.

This chain connects TRBV7-9 to TRBJ1-2, with unresolved D. Trimming left V 1 base short and J 4 bases short, with 10 bases between. This CDR3 contains 14 residues. The germline V gene has CDR1 SEHNR and CDR2 FQNEAQ (reference sequence). The CDR3 DNA sequence: TGTGCCAGCAGCTTAGAGGAAGACCTCTATGGCTACACCTTC. Translation: CASSLEEDLYGYTF.

V gene TRBV6-6 combines with J gene TRBJ2-1; D perhaps matches TRBD1 (6 bases). The CDR3 spans 14 residues. The germline V and J ends were trimmed by 6 bases and 8 bases, with 17 bases remaining between them. CDR1 and CDR2 (germline): MNHNY, SVGAGI (reference sequence). For the CDR3, the DNA is TGTGCCAGCAGCCCTAGAAGGGGGTGGGATGAGCAGTTCTTC. Its protein product is CASSPRRGWDEQFF.

V gene TRBV14 combines with J gene TRBJ1-2, with D perhaps TRBD1 (6 bases). CDR3 length equals 17 residues. Germline-derived CDR1 and CDR2 are SGHDN and FVKESK. Trimming stripped 0 bases from V and 2 bases from J, with 16 bases between. As DNA, the CDR3 is TGTGCCAGCAGCCAAGAACAACCGGGACAACCAAACTATGGCTACACCTTC. This encodes CASSQEQPGQPNYGYTF.